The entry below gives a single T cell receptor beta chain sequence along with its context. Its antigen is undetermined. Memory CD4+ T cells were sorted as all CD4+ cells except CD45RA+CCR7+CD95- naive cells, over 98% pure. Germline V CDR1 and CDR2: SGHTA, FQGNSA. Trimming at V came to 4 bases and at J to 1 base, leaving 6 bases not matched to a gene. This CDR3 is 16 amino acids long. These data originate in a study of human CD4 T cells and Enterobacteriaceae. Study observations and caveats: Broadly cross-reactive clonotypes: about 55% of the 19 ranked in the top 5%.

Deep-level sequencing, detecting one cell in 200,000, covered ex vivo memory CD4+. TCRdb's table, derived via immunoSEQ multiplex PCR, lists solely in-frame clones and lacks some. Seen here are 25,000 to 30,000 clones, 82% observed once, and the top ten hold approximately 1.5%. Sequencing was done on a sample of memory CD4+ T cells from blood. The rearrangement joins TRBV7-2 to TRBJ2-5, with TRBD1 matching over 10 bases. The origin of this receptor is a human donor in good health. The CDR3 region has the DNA TGTGCCAGCAGCTCATTCGGGACAGGGGTCCAAGAGACCCAGTACTTC. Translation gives CASSSFGTGVQETQYF. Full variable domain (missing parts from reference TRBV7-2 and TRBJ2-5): GAGVSQSPSNKVTEKGKDVELRCDPISGHTALYWYRQSLGQGLEFLIYFQGNSAPDKSGLPSDRFSAERTGGSVSTLTIQRTQQEDSAVYLCASSSFGTGVQETQYFGPGTRLLVL.